These T cell receptor beta chains were read from a single sample in a study of naive and memory T cell subsets. TCRdb passed the UMI-ligation and nested PCR reads through MiXCR, listing each CDR3 protein once. The sample holds 70,000 to 95,000 distinct CDR3 sequences; around 6.5% are singletons and the top ten take 1.6%. Sequences were obtained from central memory CD4+ T cells from blood. The receptors were sampled from a human donor in good health. The conserved cysteine and the conserved F or W are not part of the CDR3 here.

TRBJ2-1,TRBV7-3,ASSSAGGMVEQF
TRBJ2-1,TRBV25-1,ASSGRLEYNEQF
TRBJ2-5,TRBV10-3,AISERYQETQY
TRBJ2-7,TRBV7-2,ASSPRGGSSNEQY
TRBJ1-1,TRBV9,ASSVVRDMNTEAF
TRBJ1-4,TRBV2,ASSVRDRDEKLF
TRBJ1-6,TRBV6-2/TRBV6-3,ASSYGGAANNSPLH
TRBJ1-4,TRBV28,ASSRTAGGTNEKLF
TRBJ2-3,TRBV25-1,ASSGKRLETDTQY
TRBJ2-1,TRBV7-2,ASSPRDRRNEQF
TRBJ1-5,TRBV5-5,ASSLGTTGLRDQPQH
TRBJ1-1,TRBV28,ASTSGERAF
TRBJ2-7,TRBV4-3,ASSQASGVSYEQY
TRBJ2-5,TRBV14,ASSQLGNTWETQY
TRBJ1-6,TRBV30,AWSAYAGSSYNSPLH
TRBJ2-1,TRBV7-9,ASSLAREGNEQF
TRBJ2-2,TRBV18,ASSPTNAILF
TRBJ1-1,TRBV5-1,ASSLWVGGEAF
TRBJ1-4,TRBV20-1,SVLRVNEKLF
TRBJ2-1,TRBV5-8,ASGLGQGYNEQF
TRBJ2-7,TRBV29-1,SVKTQGEIYEQY
TRBJ1-5,TRBV2,ASSGGYDSNQPQH
TRBJ1-2,TRBV5-1,ASSLDGHYT
TRBJ2-6,TRBV20-1,SARGLTGTGGTSGANVLT
TRBJ1-2,TRBV11-2,ASSETNYGYT
TRBJ1-5,TRBV30,AWSVGGGQPQH
TRBJ1-5,TRBV6-2/TRBV6-3,ASSRAGGSQPQH
TRBJ1-1,TRBV18,ASSPPIADTEAF
TRBJ1-2,TRBV19,ASSRWPTNYGYT
TRBJ1-5,TRBV25-1,ASSESGRGGNQPQH
TRBJ1-3,TRBV20-1,SAIGRTGNTIY
TRBJ1-1,TRBV2,ASRPRGAEAF
TRBJ2-1,TRBV3-1,ASSQISGSTFNEQF
TRBJ2-1,TRBV18,ASTPLAGVNEQF
TRBJ2-1,TRBV12-3/TRBV12-4,ASSVDGTEQF
TRBJ2-2,TRBV6-2/TRBV6-3,ASNPRGAANTGELF
TRBJ2-5,TRBV27,ASSLKGLAGPQETQY